The source of this T cell receptor (beta chain) is a study of CD8+CD57+ T cells in acquired aplastic anemia. Study background: DNA recovered from sorted CD4+ and CD8+ cells had a mean of 3.2 ug. Read counts for CD4+ cells (from healthy donors) averaged roughly 10 million. Study-level findings and limits: CD8+ Simpson's diversity showed no significant patient-control difference. A set of twenty-nine CD8+ CDR3 sequences was shared between patients and controls, and these sequences appeared highly expressed in patients.

Trimming stripped 2 bases from V and 7 bases from J, with 15 bases between. The germline gives CDR1 MGHDK, CDR2 SYGVNS. This CDR3 is built from 15 residues. On this clonotype: Antigen: not known.

Both TCR beta VDJ combination and CDR3 sequence profiling were carried out. Genomic DNA was the template for this profiling. TCRdb re-derived calls from the reads in MiXCR, one entry per CDR3 protein. Found here are 200,000 to 250,000 distinct CDR3 sequences, about 37% of them singletons; the top ten hold about 1.1%. The source material was sorted CD4+, CD8+, or CD8+CD57+ T cells (not recorded which) from PBMCs. The V and J genes are TRBV25-1 and TRBJ2-1; D may correspond to TRBD1 or TRBD2 (6 bases each). This sequence was found in a human donor in good health, serving as a control. The CDR3 region is CASSEGRTGANEQFF. The CDR3 DNA reads TGTGCCAGCAGTGAAGGGAGGACGGGGGCGAATGAGCAGTTCTTC.